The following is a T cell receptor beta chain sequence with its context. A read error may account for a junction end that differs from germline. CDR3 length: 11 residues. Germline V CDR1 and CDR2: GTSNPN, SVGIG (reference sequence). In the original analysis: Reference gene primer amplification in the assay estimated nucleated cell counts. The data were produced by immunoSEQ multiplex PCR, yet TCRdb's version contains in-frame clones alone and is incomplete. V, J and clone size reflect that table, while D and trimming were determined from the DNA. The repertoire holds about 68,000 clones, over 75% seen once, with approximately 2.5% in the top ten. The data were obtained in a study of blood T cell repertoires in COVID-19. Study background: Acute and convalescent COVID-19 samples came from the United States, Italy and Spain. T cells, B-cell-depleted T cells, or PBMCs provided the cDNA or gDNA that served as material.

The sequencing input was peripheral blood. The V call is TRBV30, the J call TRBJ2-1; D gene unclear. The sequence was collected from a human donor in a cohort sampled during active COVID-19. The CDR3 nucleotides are TGTGCCTGGAGGAACTACGATGAGCAGTTCTTC. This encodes CAWRNYDEQFF. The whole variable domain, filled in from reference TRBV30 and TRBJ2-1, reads SQTIHQWPATLVQPVGSPLSLECTVEGTSNPNLYWYRQAAGRGLQLLFYSVGIGQISSEVPQNLSASRPQDRQFILSSKKLLLSDSGFYLCAWRNYDEQFFGPGTRLTVL.